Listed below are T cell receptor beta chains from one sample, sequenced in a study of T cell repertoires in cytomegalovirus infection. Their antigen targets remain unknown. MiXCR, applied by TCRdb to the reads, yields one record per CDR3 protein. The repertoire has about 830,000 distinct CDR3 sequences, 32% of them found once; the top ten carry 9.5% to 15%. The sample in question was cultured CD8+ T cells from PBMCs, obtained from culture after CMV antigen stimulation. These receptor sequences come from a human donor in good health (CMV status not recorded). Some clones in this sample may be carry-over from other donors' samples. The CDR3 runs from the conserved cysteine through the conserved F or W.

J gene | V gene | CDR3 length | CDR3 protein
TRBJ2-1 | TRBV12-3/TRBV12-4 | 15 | CASSGLGDSYNEQFF
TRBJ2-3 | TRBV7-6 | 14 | CASSLVANTDTQYF
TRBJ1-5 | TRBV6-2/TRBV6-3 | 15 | CASSFLSDSNQPQHF
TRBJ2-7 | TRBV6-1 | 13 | CASTPGQGYEQYF
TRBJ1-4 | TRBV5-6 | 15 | CASSLELGGSEKLFF
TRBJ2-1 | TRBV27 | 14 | CASRVAGDNNEQFF
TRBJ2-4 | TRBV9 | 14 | CASSVGTGLNIQYF
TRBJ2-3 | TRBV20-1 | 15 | CSAPPLAGGPDTQYF
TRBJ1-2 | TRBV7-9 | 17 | CASSRGQATLFNYGYTF
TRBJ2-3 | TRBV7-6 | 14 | CASSLRLAGGAQYF
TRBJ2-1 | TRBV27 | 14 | CASSLLQGYNEQFF
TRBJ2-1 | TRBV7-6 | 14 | CASSLVPDPNEQFF
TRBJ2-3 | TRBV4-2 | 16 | CASSQGDHSSTDTQYF
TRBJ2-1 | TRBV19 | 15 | CASSPDGDSYNEQFF
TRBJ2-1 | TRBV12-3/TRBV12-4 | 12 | CASSLELKEQFF
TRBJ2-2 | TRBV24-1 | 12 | CATSDRGGELFF
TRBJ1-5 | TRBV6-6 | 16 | CASSYTGQSSWQPQHF
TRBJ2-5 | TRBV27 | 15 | CASSYSGEGQETQYF
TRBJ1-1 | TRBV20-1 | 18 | CSATEIKGTGPRDTEAFF
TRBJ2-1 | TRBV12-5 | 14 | CASGLQSSYNEQFF
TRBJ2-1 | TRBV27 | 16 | CASSSSGGQTYNEQFF
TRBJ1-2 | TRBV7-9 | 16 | CASSSPGQLLSYGYTF
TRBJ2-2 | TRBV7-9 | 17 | CASSSTQDSTNTGELFF
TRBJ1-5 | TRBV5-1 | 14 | CASSLESPTDAQHF
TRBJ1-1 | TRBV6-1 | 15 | CASSEIGTGGTEAFF
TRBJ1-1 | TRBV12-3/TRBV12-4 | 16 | CASTSRSGAIVTEAFF
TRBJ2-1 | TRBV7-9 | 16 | CASSATAASSYNEQFF
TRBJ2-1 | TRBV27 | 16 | CASSLSARGVDNEQFF
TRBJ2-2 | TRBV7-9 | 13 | CASSPGGSGELFF
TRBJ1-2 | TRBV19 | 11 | CATSGGNGYTF
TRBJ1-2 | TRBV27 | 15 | CASSLSENGRYGYTF
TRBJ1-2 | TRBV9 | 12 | CASKRGVYGYTF
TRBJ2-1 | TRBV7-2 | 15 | CASSLGLAGVTEQFF
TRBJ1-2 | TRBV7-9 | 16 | CASSLGAQGSFYGYTF
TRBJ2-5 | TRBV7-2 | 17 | CASSLGVDRGLQETQYF